These T cell receptor beta chains were read from a single sample in a study of control samples from healthy donors and cancer patients. The table came from immunoSEQ multiplex PCR; TCRdb's copy has only in-frame clones and leaves some out. The table lists fewer than 200,000 clones, approximately 90% of them singletons. The sample taken for sequencing was blood. These receptors came from a man aged 25-45 years in good health. CDR3s include the opening cysteine and the closing phenylalanine or tryptophan. D genes are given only for firm matches. Size is omitted from some rows. Given values are once, few, many or a class for expanded clones.

clone size	J gene	D gene	V gene	CDR3 DNA	CDR3 protein
NA	TRBJ1-5	TRBD1	TRBV5-8	TGTGCCAGCAGCGTAGGGACAGAGTCCTATAGCAATCAGCCCCAGCATTTT	CASSVGTESYSNQPQHF
NA	TRBJ2-3	NA	TRBV5-1	TGCGCCAGCAGCTTGTGGGGCCAGGGTTCCGCAGATACGCAGTATTTT	CASSLWGQGSADTQYF
NA	TRBJ1-2	NA	TRBV6-5	TGTGCCAGTATAACATTGGACTATGGCTACACCTTC	CASITLDYGYTF
NA	TRBJ2-1	NA	TRBV10-2	TGCGCCAGCAAAGGGGGGGCAGGTCTCCTTGAGCAGTTCTTC	CASKGGAGLLEQFF
NA	TRBJ2-5	NA	TRBV30	TGTGCCTGGAGTGCTGGGAGTACAGAGACCCAGTACTTC	CAWSAGSTETQYF
NA	TRBJ1-1	NA	TRBV20-1	TGCAGTGCTAGAGATGCGACTGAAGCTTTCTTT	CSARDATEAFF
once	TRBJ1-6	NA	TRBV6-5	TGTGCCAGCACCCAGGATCGAACGGAGAGTTCACCCCTCCACTTT	CASTQDRTESSPLHF
NA	TRBJ1-5	NA	TRBV18	TGTGCCAGCTCACCAGACAGAGATCAGCCCCAGCATTTT	CASSPDRDQPQHF
NA	TRBJ2-5	NA	TRBV9	TGTGCCAGCAGCGAGGGAATGGGTCAAGAGACCCAGTACTTC	CASSEGMGQETQYF
few	TRBJ2-2	NA	TRBV12-3/TRBV12-4	TGTGCCAGCAGAGAGACCGGGGAGCTGTTTTTT	CASRETGELFF
NA	TRBJ2-4	NA	TRBV11-2	TGTGCCAGCAGCCCGGAACGGTCTAGGAACATTCAGTACTTC	CASSPERSRNIQYF
NA	TRBJ2-5	NA	TRBV4-1	TGCGCCAGCCGCGCAACACCACAGGGCTTCCAAGAGACCCAGTACTTC	CASRATPQGFQETQYF
NA	TRBJ2-3	NA	TRBV3-1/TRBV3-2	TGTGCCAGCAGCCTCAGGACTATCGCTTCAGATACGCAGTATTTT	CASSLRTIASDTQYF
NA	TRBJ2-5	NA	TRBV27	TGTGCCAGCGGATCAAGCCGGGCTCAAGAGACCCAGTACTTC	CASGSSRAQETQYF
once	TRBJ1-2	TRBD1	TRBV7-8	TGTGCCAGCAGCTCTTCTGACCGGGACAGGGGGCGCGGCTACACCTTC	CASSSSDRDRGRGYTF
NA	TRBJ2-1	TRBD2	TRBV7-2	TGTGCCAGCAGAACTAGCGGGAGGGTTCATGAGCAGTTCTTC	CASRTSGRVHEQFF
NA	TRBJ2-7	NA	TRBV11-2	TGTGCCAGCAGCTTAAGTATTTTGTCCTACGAGCAGTACTTC	CASSLSILSYEQYF
NA	TRBJ1-3	NA	TRBV19	TGTGCCAGTAGTATATCAGCGGACTCTGGAAACACCATATATTTT	CASSISADSGNTIYF
NA	TRBJ2-1	NA	TRBV20-1	TGCAGTGTTACGGGTGACAATGAGCAGTTCTTC	CSVTGDNEQFF
few	TRBJ1-1	NA	TRBV16	TGTGCCAGCAGCCAGCAGGGTTTGGCTGAAGCTTTCTTT	CASSQQGLAEAFF
NA	TRBJ1-5	NA	TRBV7-9	TGTGCCAGCAGCTTAGACGGCGAACAGCCCCAGCATTTT	CASSLDGEQPQHF
NA	TRBJ1-5	NA	TRBV29-1	TGCAGCGTTGCCCAGGGGAGTGGCGGCAATCAGCCCCAGCATTTT	CSVAQGSGGNQPQHF
NA	TRBJ2-1	TRBD2	TRBV9	TGTGCCAGCAGCCGCAAACCCAGCGGGGCCTACAATGAGCAGTTCTTC	CASSRKPSGAYNEQFF
NA	TRBJ2-5	NA	TRBV7-2	TGTGCCAGCAGCGGGTACCAAGAGACCCAGTACTTC	CASSGYQETQYF
NA	TRBJ1-4	TRBD1	TRBV7-6	TGTGCCAGCAGTCTCCGGACAGGGCCGGCTGAAAAACTGTTTTTT	CASSLRTGPAEKLFF
NA	TRBJ2-7	NA	TRBV14	TGTGCCAGCAGCCAAGTCCGGGGGGCGCTTCGTACCGAGCAGTACTTC	CASSQVRGALRTEQYF
NA	TRBJ2-1	NA	TRBV6-6	TGTGCCAGCAGCAGGCGGGCTTCAAACTACAATGAGCAGTTCTTC	CASSRRASNYNEQFF
NA	TRBJ1-3	TRBD1	TRBV12-3/TRBV12-4	TGTGCCAGCGGCCGGGACAGCGGAAACACCATATATTTT	CASGRDSGNTIYF
few	TRBJ2-5	NA	TRBV21-1	TGTGCCAGCAGCAAAGATACGCTTCAAGAGACCCAGTACTTC	CASSKDTLQETQYF
NA	TRBJ1-4	TRBD1	TRBV27	TGTGCCAGCAGTTTAGGATCGGGACAGGGGGCCCGGGGGGAACTGTTTTTT	CASSLGSGQGARGELFF
NA	TRBJ2-7	NA	TRBV7-8	TGTGCCAGCAGCTTGTGGGCCGAGCAGTACTTC	CASSLWAEQYF
NA	TRBJ1-2	NA	TRBV7-9	TGTGCCAGCAGCCCGCGGACGGATTCTATTAGCTATGGCTACACCTTC	CASSPRTDSISYGYTF